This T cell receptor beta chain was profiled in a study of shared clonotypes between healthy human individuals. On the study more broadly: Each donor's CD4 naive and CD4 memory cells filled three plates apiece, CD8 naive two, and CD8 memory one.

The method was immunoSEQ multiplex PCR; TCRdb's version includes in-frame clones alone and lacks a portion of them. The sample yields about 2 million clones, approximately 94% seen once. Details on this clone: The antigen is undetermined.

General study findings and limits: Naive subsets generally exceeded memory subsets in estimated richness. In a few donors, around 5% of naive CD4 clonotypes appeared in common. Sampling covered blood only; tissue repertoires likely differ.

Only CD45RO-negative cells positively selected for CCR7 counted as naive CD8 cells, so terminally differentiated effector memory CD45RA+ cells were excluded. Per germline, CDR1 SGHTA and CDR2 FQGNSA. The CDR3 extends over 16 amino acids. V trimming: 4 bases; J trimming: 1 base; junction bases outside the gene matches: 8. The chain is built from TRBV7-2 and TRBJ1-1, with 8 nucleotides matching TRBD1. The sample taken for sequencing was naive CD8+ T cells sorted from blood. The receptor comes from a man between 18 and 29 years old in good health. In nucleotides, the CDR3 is TGTGCCAGCAGCTATCGGACAGGGCCTTCGAACACTGAAGCTTTCTTT. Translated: CASSYRTGPSNTEAFF.